This TCR beta chain is from a study of technical replicates of blood from a handful of donors. The CDR3 sequence is 15 residues long. Germline loops: CDR1 LNHDA, CDR2 SQIVND (reference sequence). Between the trimmed V and J ends, which lost 8 bases and 0 bases, there was a span of 16 bases. Assay used: immunoSEQ multiplex PCR; TCRdb lists only in-frame clones, some missing. The table includes 60,000 to 90,000 clones, around 97% detected once. Specimen: T cells isolated from PBMCs. The rearrangement uses TRBV19 and TRBJ1-1; D might be TRBD1 (6 bases). This clonotype originated in a human donor in good health. The DNA for the CDR3 is TGTGCCAGTCACAGGGAGAGGGGCATGAACACTGAAGCTTTCTTT. Protein: CASHRERGMNTEAFF.